Below are 18 T cell receptor beta chains sequenced from a single sample in a study of blood T cell repertoires in COVID-19. The repertoire was sequenced with immunoSEQ multiplex PCR; TCRdb's copy has only in-frame clones and lacks some. The sample gives more than 60,000 clones, roughly 86% of which show up once; about 20% is in the top ten. The sequencing input was peripheral blood. The receptors originated from a woman aged 45-60 years with active or convalescent COVID-19.

This clone was observed once. The chain is built from TRBV13 and TRBJ2-3; 14 bases are shared with TRBD2. The CDR3 length is 17 residues. Germline V CDR1 and CDR2: PRHDT, FYEKMQ (reference sequence). J gave up 5 bases and V 4 bases, and 8 bases lay outside the gene matches. CDR3: CASSSEGLAGEGDTQYF. The CDR3 region has the DNA TGTGCCAGCAGCTCAGAGGGACTAGCGGGAGAGGGAGATACGCAGTATTTT. Combining the CDR3 with reference TRBV13 and TRBJ2-3 gives the whole variable domain AAGVIQSPRHLIKEKRETATLKCYPIPRHDTVYWYQQGPGQDPQFLISFYEKMQSDKGSIPDRFSAQQFSDYHSELNMSSLELGDSALYFCASSSEGLAGEGDTQYFGPGTRLTVL.

The V gene is TRBV27, the J gene TRBJ2-3; D possibly corresponds to TRBD2 (6 bases). V lost 3 bases and J lost 2, with 12 bases in between. Germline CDR1 MNHEY, CDR2 SMNVEV (reference sequence). The CDR3 is made up of 15 amino acids. CDR3 region: CASSFRGTYTDTQYF. The CDR3 DNA sequence: TGTGCCAGCAGTTTTCGGGGGACCTACACAGATACGCAGTATTTT.

This chain connects TRBV5-4 to TRBJ1-3; D unclear. The CDR3 extends over 14 amino acids. Trimming pared 0 bases from V and 3 bases from J, leaving 7 bases between. Germline V gene lookup returns CDR1 SGHNT and CDR2 YYREEE (reference sequence). CDR3: CASSLDFRGNTIYF. DNA of the CDR3: TGTGCCAGCAGCTTGGACTTCCGTGGAAACACCATATATTTT.

V usage is TRBV7-2 and J usage is TRBJ2-1, with D uncertain. V was shortened by 5 bases and J by 10 bases, with 12 bases between the two germline ends. There are 12 residues in the CDR3. Per germline, CDR1 SGHTA and CDR2 FQGNSA. This CDR3 reads CASSLRTREQFF. The CDR3 bases are TGTGCCAGCAGCCTTAGAACCCGGGAGCAGTTCTTC. Full variable domain (outside the CDR3, taken from reference TRBV7-2 and TRBJ2-1): GAGVSQSPSNKVTEKGKDVELRCDPISGHTALYWYRQSLGQGLEFLIYFQGNSAPDKSGLPSDRFSAERTGGSVSTLTIQRTQQEDSAVYLCASSLRTREQFFGPGTRLTVL.

The chain combines TRBV11-2 with TRBJ2-1, with TRBD2 matching 11 bases. Germline CDR1 and CDR2: SGHAT and FQNNGV. V shed 1 base and J 9 bases; nucleotides not matched to a gene: 5. The CDR3 runs 15 residues. DNA of the CDR3: TGTGCCAGCAGCTTAGCCTCGACTAGCGGGGCTGAGCAGTTCTTC. It specifies CASSLASTSGAEQFF. The full variable domain, completed using reference TRBV11-2 and TRBJ2-1, is EAGVAQSPRYKIIEKRQSVAFWCNPISGHATLYWYQQILGQGPKLLIQFQNNGVVDDSQLPKDRFSAERLKGVDSTLKIQPAKLEDSAVYLCASSLASTSGAEQFFGPGTRLTVL.

The gene calls are TRBV10-2 and TRBJ2-1; 11 bases map to TRBD2. CDR3 size: 14 residues. J was trimmed by 9 bases and V by 8 bases; bases with no gene match: 9. The germline gives CDR1 WSHSY, CDR2 SAAADI. CDR3 residues: CASGPLAGGTEQFF. CDR3 in DNA: TGCGCCAGCGGTCCTCTAGCGGGAGGCACTGAGCAGTTCTTC.

This chain links TRBV27 with TRBJ1-2; 10 bases are a match to TRBD1. V lost 5 bases, J lost 4 bases, and 10 bases stayed unmatched. CDR3 length: 16 amino acids. Germline CDR1 MNHEY, CDR2 SMNVEV (reference sequence). In DNA form, the CDR3 reads TGTGCCAGCAGTAGTGGGACAGGGGAAAAAGGCTATGGCTACACCTTC. This translates into CASSSGTGEKGYGYTF.

This rearrangement joins TRBV3-1 (or the pseudogene TRBV3-2) to TRBJ2-5; possibly TRBD1 for D (6 bases). The CDR3 is 18 residues long. Germline V gene lookup returns CDR1 LGHDT and CDR2 YNNKEL (reference sequence). V lost 1 base and J 3 bases, leaving 21 bases between the germline ends. The CDR3 region has the DNA TGTGCCAGCAGCCAAGTGTCTGGGATGCAGGGGCGGAAAGAGACCCAGTACTTC. Protein: CASSQVSGMQGRKETQYF.

This sequence joins TRBV6-6 and TRBJ1-1; 7 nucleotides align to TRBD1. Germline V gives CDR1 MNHNY, CDR2 SVGAGI (reference sequence). With 10 bases clipped from V and 0 bases from J, the junction kept 5 bases outside the gene matches. The length of the CDR3 is 13 residues. The CDR3: CATVDRVNTEAFF. The CDR3 DNA reads TGTGCCACCGTCGACAGGGTGAACACTGAAGCTTTCTTT.

The genes are TRBV28 and TRBJ2-7, with D perhaps TRBD2 (6 bases). Germline CDR1 is MDHEN and CDR2 is SYDVKM. CDR3 length: 15 residues. V shed 5 bases and J shed 2 bases, with 16 bases lying between them. In nucleotides, the CDR3 is TGTGCCAGCAGTGACCCGGGACTCATCACCTACGAGCAGTACTTC. Translating it yields CASSDPGLITYEQYF.

The chain is built from TRBV4-1 and TRBJ2-5; D may be TRBD2 (5 bases). V was clipped by 1 base and J by 2 bases, with 8 bases between them. Germline lookup yields CDR1 MGHRA and CDR2 YSYEKL. The CDR3 is made up of 14 amino acids. The CDR3 loop is CASSQVGIQETQYF. The CDR3 DNA sequence: TGCGCCAGCAGCCAAGTCGGGATACAAGAGACCCAGTACTTC.

The rearrangement uses TRBV27 and TRBJ2-7; 10 bases are shared with TRBD1. Germline V gives CDR1 MNHEY, CDR2 SMNVEV (reference sequence). The V gene end was trimmed by 10 bases and the J gene end by 5 bases; junction bases not matched to a gene: 8. CDR3 length: 13 amino acids. The chain's CDR3 is CATRDRGYHEQYF. The CDR3 DNA follows: TGTGCCACCCGGGACAGGGGATACCACGAGCAGTACTTC.

This clone has just a few counts. V usage is TRBV5-1 and J usage is TRBJ2-1; 8 bases align to TRBD2. With V trimmed by 0 bases and J by 7 bases, 6 bases remained unmatched. Looked up from germline, CDR1 is SGHRS and CDR2 is YFSETQ. There are 15 residues in the CDR3. Written as DNA, the CDR3 is TGCGCCAGCAGCTTGGTTAGCGGGACCGCTAATGAGCAGTTCTTC. As protein: CASSLVSGTANEQFF.

The chain uses TRBV19 and TRBJ1-4, with D possibly matching TRBD1 (5 bases). The CDR3 contains 16 residues. Germline V gene sequence: CDR1 LNHDA, CDR2 SQIVND (reference sequence). V was trimmed by 3 bases and J by 3 bases, leaving 14 bases between them. The CDR3 spells CASSIAPGGPNEKLFF. CDR3 bases: TGTGCCAGTAGTATCGCCCCCGGGGGACCTAATGAAAAACTGTTTTTT.

The chain recombines TRBV5-4 with TRBJ1-2; D is undetermined. Trimming removed 3 bases at V and 5 bases at J, with 23 bases between. The length of the CDR3 is 17 residues. Germline-derived CDR1 and CDR2 are SGHNT and YYREEE (reference sequence). This CDR3 reads CASSSVPEAAFGYGYTF. The CDR3 bases are TGTGCCAGCAGCTCAGTTCCGGAGGCGGCCTTTGGATATGGCTACACCTTC.

CDR3 loop: CASSLLSGSNEQFF. CDR3 bases: TGTGCCAGCAGCCTTCTCAGCGGGAGTAATGAGCAGTTCTTC. The V call is TRBV3-1 (or the pseudogene TRBV3-2), the J call TRBJ2-1, with 8 bases that match TRBD2. The trim removed 4 bases at V and 7 bases at J, leaving 6 bases unmatched. This CDR3 has 14 amino acids. Per germline, CDR1 LGHDT and CDR2 YNNKEL (reference sequence).

J is TRBJ2-5 and V is TRBV7-3, with D possibly TRBD1 on 5 matching bases. The V end lost 3 bases, the J end lost 1 base, and 12 bases lay between the germline ends. Per germline, CDR1 SGHTA and CDR2 FQGTGA. The CDR3 totals 15 residues. CDR3 sequence reads: CASSLFGGAQETQYF. The CDR3 region has the DNA TGTGCCAGCAGCTTGTTTGGTGGGGCCCAAGAGACCCAGTACTTC. The full variable domain, rest sourced from reference TRBV7-3 and TRBJ2-5, is GAGVSQTPSNKVTEKGKYVELRCDPISGHTALYWYRQSLGQGPEFLIYFQGTGAADDSGLPNDRFFAVRPEGSVSTLKIQRTERGDSAVYLCASSLFGGAQETQYFGPGTRLLVL.

The CDR3 loop is CSVGGTSRNNEQFF. The CDR3 DNA follows: TGCAGCGTGGGGGGGACTAGCAGGAACAATGAGCAGTTCTTC. V and J are TRBV29-1 and TRBJ2-1; TRBD2 aligns across 9 bases. V was clipped by 6 bases and J by 5 bases; unmatched bases: 8. The germline V gene has CDR1 SQVTM and CDR2 ANQGSEA. The CDR3 is 14 residues long.